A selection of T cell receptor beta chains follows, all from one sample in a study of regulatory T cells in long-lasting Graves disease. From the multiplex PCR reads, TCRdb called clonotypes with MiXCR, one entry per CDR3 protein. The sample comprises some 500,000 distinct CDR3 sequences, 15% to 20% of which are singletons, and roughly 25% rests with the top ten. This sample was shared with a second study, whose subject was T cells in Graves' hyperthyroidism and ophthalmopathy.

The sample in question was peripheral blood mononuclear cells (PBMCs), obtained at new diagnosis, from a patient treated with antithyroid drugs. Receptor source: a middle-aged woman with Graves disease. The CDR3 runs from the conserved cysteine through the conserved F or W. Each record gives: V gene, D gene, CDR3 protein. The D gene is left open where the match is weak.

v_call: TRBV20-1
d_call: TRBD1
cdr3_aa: CSARDLRQGQGEQYF

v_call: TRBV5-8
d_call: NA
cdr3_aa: CASSLGGVIYGYTF

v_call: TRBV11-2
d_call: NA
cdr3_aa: CASRDNEQFF

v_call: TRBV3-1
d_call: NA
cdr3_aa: CASSLGHTNQPQHF

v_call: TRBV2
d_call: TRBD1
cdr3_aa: CASSEELRTGFNTGELFF

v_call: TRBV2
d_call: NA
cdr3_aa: CASRAGPVEALF

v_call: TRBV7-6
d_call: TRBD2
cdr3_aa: CASSLKAGGLTGELFF

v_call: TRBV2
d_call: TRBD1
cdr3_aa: CANKGQGYEQYF

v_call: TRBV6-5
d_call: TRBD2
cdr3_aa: CASSYTLSGGRETQYF

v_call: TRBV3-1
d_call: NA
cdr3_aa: CASSQEGPHYGYTF

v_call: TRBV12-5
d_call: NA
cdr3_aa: CASGLVLALAASEQYF

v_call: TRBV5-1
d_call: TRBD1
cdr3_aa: CASSLQGGTEAFF

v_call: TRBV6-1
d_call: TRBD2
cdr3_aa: CASSNSGGARETQYF

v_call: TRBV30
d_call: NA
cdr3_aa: CAWSLGNEKLFF

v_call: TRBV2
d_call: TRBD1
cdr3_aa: CAGRGQGVAEQFF

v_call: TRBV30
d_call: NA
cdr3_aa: CAWSVGAYNEKLFF

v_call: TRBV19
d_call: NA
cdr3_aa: CATRDIDTEAFF

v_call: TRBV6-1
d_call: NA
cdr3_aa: CASRSGGGTGELFF

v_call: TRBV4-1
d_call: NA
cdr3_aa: CASSQDKARQVNQPQHF

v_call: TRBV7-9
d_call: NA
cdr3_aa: CASSSLAEYNEQFF

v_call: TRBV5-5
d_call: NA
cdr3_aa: CASSLRTDDYNEQFF

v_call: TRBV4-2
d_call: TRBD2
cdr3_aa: CASSQDSMGTSSTGELFF

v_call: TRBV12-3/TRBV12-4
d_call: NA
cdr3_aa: CASSYTGLGGYTF

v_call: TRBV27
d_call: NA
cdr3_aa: CASSTKGLRETQYF

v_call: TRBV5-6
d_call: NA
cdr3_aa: CASSLGPPEATEAFF

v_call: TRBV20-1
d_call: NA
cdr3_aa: CSASHGLGAGTDTQYF

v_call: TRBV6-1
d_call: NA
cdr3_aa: CASRTLMWPNEQFF

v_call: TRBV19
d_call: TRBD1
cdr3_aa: CASRGTGSNTEAFF

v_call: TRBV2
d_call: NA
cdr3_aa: CASSVGIGMRSYAGELFF

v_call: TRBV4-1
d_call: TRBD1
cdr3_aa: CASSQDQGATNEKLFF

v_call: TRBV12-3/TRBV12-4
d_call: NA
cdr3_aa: CASSLDWADTQYF

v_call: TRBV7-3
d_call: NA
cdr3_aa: CASSLTFGDEAFF

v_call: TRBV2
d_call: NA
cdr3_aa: CASSEVALLDTEAFF

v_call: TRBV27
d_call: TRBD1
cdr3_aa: CASSPDRENTEAFF

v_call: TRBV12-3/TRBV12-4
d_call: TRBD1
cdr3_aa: CASSGQGSYEKLFF

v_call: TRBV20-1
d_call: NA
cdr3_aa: CSASRALNNEQFF

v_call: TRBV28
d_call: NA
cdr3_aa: CASSSGTLNTEAFF

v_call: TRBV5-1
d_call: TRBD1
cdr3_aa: CASSSGTGDNSPLHF

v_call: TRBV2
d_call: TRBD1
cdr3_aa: CASRNTGASGAFF

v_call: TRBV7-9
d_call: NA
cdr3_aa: CASSLSPWDGYTF

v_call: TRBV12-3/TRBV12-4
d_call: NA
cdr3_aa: CASSRTVLQETQYF

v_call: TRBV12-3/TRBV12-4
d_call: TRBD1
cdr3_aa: CASSLSMSGGTGELFF

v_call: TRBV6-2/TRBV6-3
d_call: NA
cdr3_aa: CASSEFGRTQYF

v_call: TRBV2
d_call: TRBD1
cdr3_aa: CASGGQGSIPYNEQFF

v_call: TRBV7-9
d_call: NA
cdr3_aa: CASSQRVVTEAFF

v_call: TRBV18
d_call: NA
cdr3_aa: CASSPPYRVETQYF

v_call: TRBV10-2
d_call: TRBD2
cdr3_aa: CASSETRGALYSTDTQYF

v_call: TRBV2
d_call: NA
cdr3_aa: CASWGGDEKLFF

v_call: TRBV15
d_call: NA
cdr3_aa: CATSRGGTVKNIQYF

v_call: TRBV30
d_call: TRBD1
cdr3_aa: CAWSVEGARSYNSPLHF

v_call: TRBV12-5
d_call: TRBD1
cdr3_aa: CASGLKTDRAYQETQYF

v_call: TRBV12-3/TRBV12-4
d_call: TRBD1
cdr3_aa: CASSYDRGYYEQYF

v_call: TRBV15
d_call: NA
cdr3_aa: CATSRDRDPMNTEAFF

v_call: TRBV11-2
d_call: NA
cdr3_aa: CASSLVWGSYNEQFF

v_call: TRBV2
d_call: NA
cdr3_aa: CAGGEGTYGYTF

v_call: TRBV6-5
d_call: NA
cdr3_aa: CASSYFGNRGTSTDTQYF

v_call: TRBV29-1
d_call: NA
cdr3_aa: CSVSGARETQYF

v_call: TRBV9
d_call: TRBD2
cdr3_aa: CASSVRWGLAGNTGELFF

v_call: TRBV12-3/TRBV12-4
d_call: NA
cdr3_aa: CASSLKGATEAFF

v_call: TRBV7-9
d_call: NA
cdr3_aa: CASSFLRRVVRETQYF